One and the same sample provided the 28 T cell receptor beta chains below, sequenced in a study of regulatory T cells in long-lasting Graves disease (dated by TCRdb to the early 2020s). The sample's time point label is to be understood as: newly diagnosed GD, antithyroid drugs for less than 3 months. For both TCR sequencing and RNA sequencing, RNA was extracted from PBMCs using TRIzol. The library was produced with multiplex PCR. TCRdb lists the instrument as Illumina HiSeq 4000. iRepertoire HTBI primers and Arm-PCR amplification of CDR3 regions were used to construct TCR beta libraries. Clones were called with MiXCR by TCRdb after fastp trimmed the public reads at Q25, and only in-frame beta chains were retained. Each CDR3 protein gets just one entry, which takes the most common genes and DNA from the rows behind it. The sample table contains 350,000 to 450,000 distinct CDR3 sequences; only one count was recorded for around 17% of them. Approximately 30% of the sample goes to the ten largest clones.

This same sample was also taken into another study, of T cells in Graves' hyperthyroidism and ophthalmopathy.

The sample here was peripheral blood mononuclear cells (PBMCs), taken at new diagnosis, from a patient treated with antithyroid drugs. The receptors here all came from a man aged 35 to 55 with Graves disease. Donor details come from another sample of the same person, matched by shared clones.

This clonotype was observed at least ten times. The chain has TRBV3-1 and TRBJ2-2; no firm D call. Trimming pared 1 base from V and 1 base from J, leaving 10 bases between. CDR1 LGHDT and CDR2 YNNKEL come from the germline V gene (reference sequence). This CDR3 is 16 amino acids long. In DNA form, the CDR3 reads TGTGCCAGCAGCCAAGTCGGTTTGCAGAACACCGGGGAGCTGTTTTTT. As protein: CASSQVGLQNTGELFF. Combining the CDR3 with reference TRBV3-1 and TRBJ2-2 gives the whole variable domain DTAVSQTPKYLVTQMGNDKSIKCEQNLGHDTMYWYKQDSKKFLKIMFSYNNKELIINETVPNRFSPKSPDKAHLNLHINSLELGDSAVYFCASSQVGLQNTGELFFGEGSRLTVL.

This clonotype was seen ten or more times. The chain employs TRBV20-1 and TRBJ1-5; weak D call: TRBD1 (6 bases). Trimming shortened V by 2 bases and J by 1 base, and 12 bases separated the two germline ends. Germline lookup yields CDR1 DFQATT and CDR2 SNEGSKA (reference sequence). The CDR3 is 15 amino acids. In nucleotides, the CDR3 is TGCAGTGCTAGATCGACAGGATCGAGCAATCAGCCCCAGCATTTT. It is translated as CSARSTGSSNQPQHF.

This rearrangement joins TRBV2 to TRBJ2-3, with D perhaps matching TRBD2 (6 bases). This CDR3 region has 16 residues. Trimming took off 2 bases at V and 6 bases at J, with 18 bases between the two ends. The germline V gene encodes CDR1 SNHLY and CDR2 FYNNEI. The CDR3 spells CASSETGEVGYDTQYF. The CDR3 region has the DNA TGTGCCAGCAGTGAAACCGGGGAGGTTGGATATGATACGCAGTATTTT.

This clonotype was picked up many times. The V gene is TRBV5-1, the J gene TRBJ2-5; TRBD1 aligns across 10 bases. Germline assignment: CDR1 SGHRS and CDR2 YFSETQ. Germline trimming cut 4 bases from V and 6 bases from J; bases unmatched to any gene: 6. This CDR3 spans 14 amino acids. In DNA, the CDR3 is TGCGCCAGCAGCCAGGGGACAGGGGTACAGACCCAGTACTTC. This gives the protein CASSQGTGVQTQYF.

Ten or more counts support this clonotype. The chain uses TRBV5-1 and TRBJ2-1; D not certain. The V end was cut by 0 bases, the J end by 4 bases, with 8 bases between. The CDR3 is 14 residues long. CDR1 is SGHRS and CDR2 is YFSETQ in the germline V gene. The CDR3 coding sequence is TGCGCCAGCAGCTTGGGGGTTCTATACAATGAGCAGTTCTTC. It is translated as CASSLGVLYNEQFF.

This clonotype showed up just a few times. The chain couples TRBV20-1 to TRBJ1-1, with TRBD1 matching 7 bases. The trim removed 1 base at V and 0 bases at J, leaving 8 bases unmatched. From germline, CDR1 is DFQATT and CDR2 SNEGSKA (reference sequence). The CDR3 has 16 residues. The CDR3 here is CSARGDDRAMNTEAFF. The CDR3 bases are TGCAGTGCTAGAGGGGACGACAGGGCGATGAACACTGAAGCTTTCTTT.

This clonotype has ten or more counts. The V call is TRBV7-2, the J call TRBJ2-1; the match to TRBD1 covers 7 bases. Trimming took 1 base from V and 13 from J; bases not matched to a gene: 10. Germline values: CDR1 SGHTA, CDR2 FQGNSA. The CDR3 is made up of 14 amino acids. In DNA form, the CDR3 reads TGTGCCAGCAGCTTAGGTGGACAGGCCCTGCCTCAGTTCTTC. Translation: CASSLGGQALPQFF.

This clonotype was seen at least ten times. The chain has TRBV6-1 and TRBJ2-1, with 11 bases matching TRBD2. With V trimmed by 9 bases and J by 5 bases, 9 bases remained unmatched. The CDR3 has 15 residues. CDR1 and CDR2 (germline): MNHNS, SASEGT. The CDR3 nucleotides are TGTGCCAGTCTCCCGACGGGACTAGCGGACAATGAGCAGTTCTTC. Translation: CASLPTGLADNEQFF.

The chain couples TRBV7-2 to TRBJ2-1, with 7 bases identical to TRBD1. The V segment lost 1 base and the J segment 5 bases; nucleotides outside the gene matches: 5. Germline V lookup: CDR1 SGHTA, CDR2 FQGNSA. This CDR3 comprises 15 residues. The CDR3 DNA reads TGTGCCAGCAGCTTAGTAACTAGGGGGCACAATGAGCAGTTCTTC. Translation: CASSLVTRGHNEQFF.

This clonotype was counted at least ten times. V and J are TRBV18 and TRBJ2-7, with 10 bases lining up with TRBD1. From germline, CDR1 is KGHSH and CDR2 LQKENI. V lost 4 bases, J lost 6 bases, and 6 bases stayed unmatched. The CDR3 contains 14 residues. The CDR3 sequence: CASSLGQGGVEQYF. CDR3 DNA sequence: TGTGCCAGCTCACTAGGACAGGGGGGAGTCGAGCAGTACTTC. The full variable domain, completed using reference TRBV18 and TRBJ2-7, is NAGVMQNPRHLVRRRGQEARLRCSPMKGHSHVYWYRQLPEEGLKFMVYLQKENIIDESGMPKERFSAEFPKEGPSILRIQQVVRGDSAAYFCASSLGQGGVEQYFGPGTRLTVT.

This chain links TRBV19 with TRBJ2-6, with TRBD2 as a possible D gene (5 bases). V lost 4 bases, J lost 4 bases, and 17 bases lay in between. CDR3 size: 17 residues. Germline CDR1 and CDR2: LNHDA and SQIVND (reference sequence). Here the CDR3 DNA reads TGTGCCAGTAGTAGTGCGTGGAGAGGGTTCGGGGCCAACGTCCTGACTTTC. Amino acids: CASSSAWRGFGANVLTF.

Regarding this clonotype: The junction differs from germline at one of its ends, possibly a read error. The chain is built from TRBV28 and TRBJ1-1; 11 bases agree with TRBD1. The CDR3 runs to 17 residues. Germline V gene lookup returns CDR1 MDHEN and CDR2 SYDVKM. CDR3 in DNA: TGTGCCAGCAGTGTGGACAGGGGGCGAGGGAGGAACGCTGAAGCTTTCTTT. Amino acid sequence: CASSVDRGRGRNAEAFF.

This clonotype has at least ten counts. V and J are TRBV2 and TRBJ1-2; D possibly corresponds to TRBD1 (5 bases). Germline V gene sequence: CDR1 SNHLY, CDR2 FYNNEI. The CDR3 consists of 14 residues. The V end was cut by 7 bases, the J end by 4 bases, with 16 bases between. The CDR3 loop reads CASKSTSGGYGYTF. The CDR3 DNA follows: TGTGCCAGCAAGAGTACGTCTGGGGGCTATGGCTACACCTTC.

V and J are TRBV19 and TRBJ1-1; 8 bases align to TRBD1. The CDR3 totals 15 residues. The junction had 8 bases not matched to a gene; V was cut back by 5 bases and J by 3 bases. The germline V gene has CDR1 LNHDA and CDR2 SQIVND (reference sequence). The CDR3 sequence is CASSGSGGLHTEAFF. CDR3 nucleotide sequence: TGTGCCAGTAGTGGGTCAGGGGGCCTACACACTGAAGCTTTCTTT.

Remarks on this clonotype: Possible read error: a much larger clone is one base away. The rearrangement links TRBV20-1 to TRBJ1-5; a possible D gene is TRBD1 (6 bases). Germline V gives CDR1 DFQATT, CDR2 SNEGSKA (reference sequence). Between the trimmed V and J ends, which lost 6 bases and 3 bases, there was a span of 12 bases. The CDR3 covers 13 residues. The CDR3 is CSAAGEANQPQHF. CDR3 DNA: TGCAGTGCCGCAGGGGAGGCCAATCAGCCCCAGCATTTT.

The chain carries TRBV29-1 and TRBJ2-7; D is possibly TRBD2 (6 bases). Germline V CDR1 and CDR2: SQVTM, ANQGSEA. Trimming left V 7 bases short and J 6 bases short, with 13 bases between. This CDR3 is 11 amino acids long. The chain's CDR3 is CSAGTPGEQYF. CDR3 DNA: TGCAGCGCTGGGACTCCGGGCGAGCAGTACTTC.

In its sample, this clonotype was seen many times. The chain couples TRBV12-3 or TRBV12-4 to TRBJ1-5; 8 nucleotides agree with TRBD1. CDR3 length: 13 residues. The V segment lost 6 bases and the J segment 7 bases; nucleotides outside the gene matches: 5. The CDR3 nucleotides are TGTGCCAGCAGGCAGACAGGGGAACAGCCCCAGCATTTT. It specifies CASRQTGEQPQHF.

In this sample, this clonotype turned up many times. At one end the junction does not follow the germline gene, possibly because of a read error. This chain connects TRBV5-6 to TRBJ2-5; 8 positions match TRBD1. There are 13 residues in the CDR3. Germline lookup yields CDR1 SGHDT and CDR2 YYEEEE. The CDR3 DNA follows: TGTGCCAGCAGTTTGGACAGGGCGGAGACCCAGTACTTC. Translated: CASSLDRAETQYF.

The rearrangement uses TRBV24-1 and TRBJ2-3, with TRBD1 matching over 9 bases. J gave up 0 bases and V 4 bases, and 7 bases lay outside the gene matches. This CDR3 region has 17 residues. The germline CDR1 and CDR2 sequences are KGHDR and SFDVKD. The CDR3 protein is CATSDRGDRASTDTQYF. CDR3 nucleotides: TGTGCCACCAGTGACCGAGGGGACAGGGCTAGCACAGATACGCAGTATTTT.

This clonotype has only one observation. A much larger clone sits a single nucleotide away, making a read error possible. Since the CDR3 does not end with the conserved phenylalanine or tryptophan, this likely comes from a read error. This rearrangement joins TRBV28 to TRBJ2-4; 7 bases fit TRBD1. Trimming removed 8 bases from V and 0 bases from J; junction bases left unmatched: 16. The CDR3 contains 18 residues. Germline CDR1 MDHEN, CDR2 SYDVKM. CDR3 loop: CASRNPYRGGEAKNIQYL. The CDR3 bases are TGTGCCAGCCGCAACCCCTACAGGGGTGGTGAAGCCAAAAACATTCAGTACCTC.

The sample holds many counts of this clonotype. This chain links TRBV5-1 with TRBJ2-5, with a tentative D call TRBD1 (6 bases). Germline V lookup: CDR1 SGHRS, CDR2 YFSETQ. The length of the CDR3 is 16 residues. Trimming removed 1 base at V and 5 bases at J, with 18 bases between. The DNA of the CDR3 is TGCGCCAGCAGCTTGTTGTATCAGGGGAGAGGGGAGACCCAGTACTTC. It encodes CASSLLYQGRGETQYF.

This clonotype has more than one count but fewer than ten. V and J are TRBV20-1 and TRBJ2-7, with D perhaps TRBD2 (6 bases). Trimming shortened V by 0 bases and J by 6 bases, and 15 bases separated the two germline ends. The germline gives CDR1 DFQATT, CDR2 SNEGSKA (reference sequence). There are 14 residues in the CDR3. In DNA form, the CDR3 reads TGCAGTGCTAGAGATGTCGCGGGGCGCGGCGAGCAGTACTTC. As protein: CSARDVAGRGEQYF.

This clonotype appeared many times. This sequence joins TRBV11-2 and TRBJ2-7; D is undetermined. Deletions cut 8 bases from V and 3 bases from J, with 14 bases between. The germline V gene has CDR1 SGHAT and CDR2 FQNNGV. CDR3 length equals 13 residues. CDR3 amino acids: CASGPSGGYEQYF. CDR3 bases: TGTGCCAGCGGCCCTTCAGGTGGCTACGAGCAGTACTTC.

There are many counts of this clonotype. This chain links TRBV28 with TRBJ2-3, with 10 bases aligning to TRBD1. The CDR3 covers 16 residues. Germline values: CDR1 MDHEN, CDR2 SYDVKM. J lost 4 bases, V lost 3 bases, and 7 bases had no gene match. In DNA form, the CDR3 reads TGTGCCAGCAGTTTGTTGACAGGGGGCGTATCAGATACGCAGTATTTT. This sequence encodes CASSLLTGGVSDTQYF. The full variable domain, completed using reference TRBV28 and TRBJ2-3, is DVKVTQSSRYLVKRTGEKVFLECVQDMDHENMFWYRQDPGLGLRLIYFSYDVKMKEKGDIPEGYSVSREKKERFSLILESASTNQTSMYLCASSLLTGGVSDTQYFGPGTRLTVL.

CDR3 DNA sequence: TGCAGCGCCCGAGCCCCGAGGGGGAGGGACACCGGGGAGCTGTTTTTT. As protein: CSARAPRGRDTGELFF. The chain links TRBV29-1 to TRBJ2-2; weak D call: TRBD2 (7 bases). The CDR3 is made up of 16 amino acids. Trimming left V 7 bases short and J 3 bases short, with 21 bases between. In germline, CDR1 is SQVTM, CDR2 ANQGSEA.

In regard to this clonotype: A much larger clone differs by one base, so this may be a read error. The chain employs TRBV29-1 and TRBJ2-1; D gene unclear. The CDR3 spans 14 residues. Trimming pared 7 bases from V and 3 bases from J, leaving 16 bases between. Per germline, CDR1 SQVTM and CDR2 ANQGSEA. The DNA for the CDR3 is TGCAGCGCTCCCACAGAGGAGATCTACAATGAGCAGTTCTTC. Its translation is CSAPTEEIYNEQFF.

This clonotype was seen ten or more times. The CDR3 coding sequence is TGTGCCAGCACAAAGCACAGGGGTTGGGGAAACACCATATATTTT. As protein: CASTKHRGWGNTIYF. This chain links TRBV28 with TRBJ1-3, with TRBD1 identical over 7 bases. CDR1 is MDHEN and CDR2 is SYDVKM in the germline V gene. CDR3 size: 15 residues. J lost 4 bases, V lost 7 bases, and 10 bases had no gene match. Full variable domain (outside the CDR3, taken from reference TRBV28 and TRBJ1-3): DVKVTQSSRYLVKRTGEKVFLECVQDMDHENMFWYRQDPGLGLRLIYFSYDVKMKEKGDIPEGYSVSREKKERFSLILESASTNQTSMYLCASTKHRGWGNTIYFGEGSWLTVV.

Of note for this clonotype: A much larger clone differs from this one at a single base, so this may be a read error. J is TRBJ2-5 and V is TRBV28; 9 nucleotides line up with TRBD1. Trimming took 11 bases from V and 9 from J; bases not matched to a gene: 13. Germline CDR1 is MDHEN and CDR2 is SYDVKM. There are 13 residues in the CDR3. Written as DNA, the CDR3 is TGTGCCGGCTCCTCCGGGACAGGGAGGGCCCAGTACTTC. Its protein is CAGSSGTGRAQYF.